This TCR beta chain was captured in a study of blood T cell repertoires in COVID-19. This CDR3 spans 12 amino acids. Deletions cut 4 bases from V and 6 bases from J, with 10 bases between. Per germline, CDR1 SQVTM and CDR2 ANQGSEA. Per the study methods: How many nucleated cells were present was estimated from reference gene primer amplification. Assay used: immunoSEQ multiplex PCR; TCRdb lists only in-frame clones, some missing. That table supplies the V and J calls and clone size; D and trimming were determined from the DNA. The sample shows roughly 260,000 clones, 83% of them seen only once. This clone was detected only once.

The sequenced sample consisted of PBMCs or T cells enriched from blood (not recorded which). The rearrangement joins TRBV29-1 to TRBJ1-5; D not certain. The receptor was derived from a woman aged 40-49 years who had been exposed to COVID-19. CDR3 sequence (DNA): TGCAGCGTTGGCGAGGTGGGTCAGCCCCAGCATTTT. Translation gives CSVGEVGQPQHF.